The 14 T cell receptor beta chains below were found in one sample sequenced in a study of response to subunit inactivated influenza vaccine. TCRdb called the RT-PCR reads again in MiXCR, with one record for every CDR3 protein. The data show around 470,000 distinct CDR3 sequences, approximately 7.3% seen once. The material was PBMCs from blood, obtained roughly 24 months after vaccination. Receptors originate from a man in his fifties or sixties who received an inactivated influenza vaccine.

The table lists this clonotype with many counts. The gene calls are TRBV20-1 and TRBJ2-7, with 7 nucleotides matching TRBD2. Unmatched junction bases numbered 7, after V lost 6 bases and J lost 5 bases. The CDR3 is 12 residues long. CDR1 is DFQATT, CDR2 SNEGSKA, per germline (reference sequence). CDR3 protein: CSAMGGGHEQYF. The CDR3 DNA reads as TGCAGTGCCATGGGGGGAGGGCACGAGCAGTACTTC.

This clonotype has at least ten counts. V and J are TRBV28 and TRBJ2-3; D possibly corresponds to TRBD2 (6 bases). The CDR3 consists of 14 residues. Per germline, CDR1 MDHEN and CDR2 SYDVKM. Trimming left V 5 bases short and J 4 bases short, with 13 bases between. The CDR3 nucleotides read TGTGCCAGCAGTCCTGGAGGGATCGCAGATACGCAGTATTTT. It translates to CASSPGGIADTQYF.

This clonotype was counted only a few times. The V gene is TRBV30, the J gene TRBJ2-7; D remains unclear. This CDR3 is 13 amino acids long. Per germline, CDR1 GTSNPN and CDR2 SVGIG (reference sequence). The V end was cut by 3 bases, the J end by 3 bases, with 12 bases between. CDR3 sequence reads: CAWRDRRVYEQYF. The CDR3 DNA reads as TGTGCCTGGAGGGACCGGCGCGTCTACGAGCAGTACTTC.

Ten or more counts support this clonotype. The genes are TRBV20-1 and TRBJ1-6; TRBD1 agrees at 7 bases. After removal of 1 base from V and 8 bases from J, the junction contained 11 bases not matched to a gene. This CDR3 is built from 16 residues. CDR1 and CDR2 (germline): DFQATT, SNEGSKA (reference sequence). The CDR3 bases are TGCAGTGCTAGAGGCCCAGGGGGAAACTCTCATTCACCCCTCCACTTT. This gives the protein CSARGPGGNSHSPLHF.

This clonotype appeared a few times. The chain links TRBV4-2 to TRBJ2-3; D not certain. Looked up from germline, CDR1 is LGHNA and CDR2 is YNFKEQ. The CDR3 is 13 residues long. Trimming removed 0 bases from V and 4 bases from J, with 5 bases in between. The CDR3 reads CASSQDYADTQYF. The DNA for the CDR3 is TGTGCCAGCAGCCAAGATTATGCAGATACGCAGTATTTT.

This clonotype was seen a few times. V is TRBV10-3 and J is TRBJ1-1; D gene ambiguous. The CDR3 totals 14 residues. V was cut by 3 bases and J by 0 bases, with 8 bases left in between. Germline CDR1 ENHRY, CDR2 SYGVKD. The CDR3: CAISEAGLNTEAFF. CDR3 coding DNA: TGTGCCATCAGTGAAGCGGGTTTGAACACTGAAGCTTTCTTT.

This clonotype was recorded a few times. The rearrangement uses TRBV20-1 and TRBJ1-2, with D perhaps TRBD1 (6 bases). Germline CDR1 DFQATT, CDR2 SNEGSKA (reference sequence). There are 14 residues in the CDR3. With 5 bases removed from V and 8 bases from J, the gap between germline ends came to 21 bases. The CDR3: CSAQGGARSWGYTF. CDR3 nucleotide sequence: TGCAGTGCTCAAGGGGGGGCCCGGAGTTGGGGCTACACCTTC.

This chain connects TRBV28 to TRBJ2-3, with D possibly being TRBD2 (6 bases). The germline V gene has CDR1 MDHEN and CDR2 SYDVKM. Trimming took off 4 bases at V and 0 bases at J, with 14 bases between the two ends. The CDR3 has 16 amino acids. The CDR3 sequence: CASSYGLTLSTDTQYF. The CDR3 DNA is TGTGCCAGCAGTTACGGACTAACCCTTAGCACAGATACGCAGTATTTT.

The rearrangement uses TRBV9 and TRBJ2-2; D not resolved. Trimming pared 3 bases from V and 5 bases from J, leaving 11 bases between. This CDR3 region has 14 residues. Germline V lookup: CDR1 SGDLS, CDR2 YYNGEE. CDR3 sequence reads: CASSENSYTGELFF. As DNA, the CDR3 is TGTGCCAGCAGCGAAAATAGTTATACCGGGGAGCTGTTTTTT.

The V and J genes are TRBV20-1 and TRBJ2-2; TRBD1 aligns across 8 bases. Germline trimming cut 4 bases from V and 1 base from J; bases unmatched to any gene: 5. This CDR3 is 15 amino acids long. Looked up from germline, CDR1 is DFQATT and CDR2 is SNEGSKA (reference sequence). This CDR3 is CSATKTGGNTGELFF. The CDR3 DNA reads TGCAGTGCTACTAAAACAGGGGGGAACACCGGGGAGCTGTTTTTT.

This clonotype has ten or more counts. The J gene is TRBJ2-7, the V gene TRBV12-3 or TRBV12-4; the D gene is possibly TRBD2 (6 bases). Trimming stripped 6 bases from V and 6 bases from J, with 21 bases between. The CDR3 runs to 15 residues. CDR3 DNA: TGTGCCAGCAGCCCGGACGCCGGGAGCCCCCGCGAGCAGTACTTC. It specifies CASSPDAGSPREQYF.

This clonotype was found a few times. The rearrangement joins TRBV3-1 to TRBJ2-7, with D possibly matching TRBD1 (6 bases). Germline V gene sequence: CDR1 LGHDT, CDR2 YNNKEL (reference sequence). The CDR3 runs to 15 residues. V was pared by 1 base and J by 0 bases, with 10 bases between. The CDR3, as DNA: TGTGCCAGCAGCCAAGGACAGGCCACCTCCTACGAGCAGTACTTC. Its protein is CASSQGQATSYEQYF.

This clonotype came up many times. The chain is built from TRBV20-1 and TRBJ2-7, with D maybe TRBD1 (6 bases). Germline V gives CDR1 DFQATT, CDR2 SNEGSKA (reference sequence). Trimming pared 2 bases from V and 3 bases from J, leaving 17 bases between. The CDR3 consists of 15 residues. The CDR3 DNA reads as TGCAGTGCTAGACCCACCACAGGGTTTAGCTACGAGCAGTACTTC. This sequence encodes CSARPTTGFSYEQYF.

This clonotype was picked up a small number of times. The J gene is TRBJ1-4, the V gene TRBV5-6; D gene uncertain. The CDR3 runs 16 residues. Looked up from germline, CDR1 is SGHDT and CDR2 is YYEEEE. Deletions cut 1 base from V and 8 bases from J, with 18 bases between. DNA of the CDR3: TGTGCCAGCAGCTTGAGAGCAGGAGTGGTACGAGAAAAACTGTTTTTT. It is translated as CASSLRAGVVREKLFF.